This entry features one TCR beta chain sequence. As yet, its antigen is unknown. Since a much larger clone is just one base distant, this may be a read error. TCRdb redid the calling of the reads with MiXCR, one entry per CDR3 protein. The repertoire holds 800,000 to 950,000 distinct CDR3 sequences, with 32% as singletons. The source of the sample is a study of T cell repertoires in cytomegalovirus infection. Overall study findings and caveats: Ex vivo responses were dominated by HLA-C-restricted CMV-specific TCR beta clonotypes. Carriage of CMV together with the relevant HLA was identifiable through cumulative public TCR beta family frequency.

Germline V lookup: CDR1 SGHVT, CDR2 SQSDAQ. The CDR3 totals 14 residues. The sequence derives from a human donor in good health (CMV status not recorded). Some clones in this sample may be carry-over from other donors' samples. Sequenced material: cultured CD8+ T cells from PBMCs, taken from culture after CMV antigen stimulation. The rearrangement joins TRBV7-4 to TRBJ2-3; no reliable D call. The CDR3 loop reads CTSSLSFTADTQYF. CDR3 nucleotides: TGTACCAGCAGCTTAAGCTTTACGGCAGATACGCAGTATTTT.